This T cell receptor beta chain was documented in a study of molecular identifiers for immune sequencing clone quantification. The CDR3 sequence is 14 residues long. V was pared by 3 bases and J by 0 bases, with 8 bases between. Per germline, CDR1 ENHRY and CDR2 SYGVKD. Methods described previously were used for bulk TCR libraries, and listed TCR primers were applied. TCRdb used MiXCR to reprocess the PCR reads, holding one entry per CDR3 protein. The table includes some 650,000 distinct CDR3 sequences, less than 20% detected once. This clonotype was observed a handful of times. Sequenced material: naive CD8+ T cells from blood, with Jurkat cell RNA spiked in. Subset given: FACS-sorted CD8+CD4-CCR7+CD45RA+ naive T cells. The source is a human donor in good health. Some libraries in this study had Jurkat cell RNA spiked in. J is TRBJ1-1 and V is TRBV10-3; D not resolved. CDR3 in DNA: TGTGCCATCAGTGACGGGCAGATGAACACTGAAGCTTTCTTT. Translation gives CAISDGQMNTEAFF.